The clone carrying this TCR beta chain was seen many times. Its antigen is unidentified. This record belongs to a study of CD8+CD57+ T cells in acquired aplastic anemia. Study-level background: CD4+ cell libraries from healthy donors averaged around 11 million reads. Study-wide findings and caveats: Overlap between patients and controls comprised some 31 CD8+ CDR3 sequences.

V was shortened by 2 bases and J by 2 bases, with 9 bases between the two germline ends. The CDR3 has 14 amino acids. CDR1 and CDR2 (germline): MGHRA, YSYEKL. TCR beta VDJ and CDR3 profiling used genomic DNA as template. TCRdb fed the reads into MiXCR, producing one record per CDR3 protein. The top ten clones hold about 2.9% of a sample with some 190,000 distinct CDR3 sequences, 45% to 50% of them seen once. The sequenced sample was sorted CD4+, CD8+, or CD8+CD57+ T cells (not recorded which) from PBMCs. The chain combines TRBV4-1 with TRBJ1-2; weak D call: TRBD1 (6 bases). This clonotype originated in a human donor in good health. CDR3 sequence (DNA): TGCGCCAGCAGCCAACCGGACAGAAACTATGGCTACACCTTC. This codes for CASSQPDRNYGYTF.